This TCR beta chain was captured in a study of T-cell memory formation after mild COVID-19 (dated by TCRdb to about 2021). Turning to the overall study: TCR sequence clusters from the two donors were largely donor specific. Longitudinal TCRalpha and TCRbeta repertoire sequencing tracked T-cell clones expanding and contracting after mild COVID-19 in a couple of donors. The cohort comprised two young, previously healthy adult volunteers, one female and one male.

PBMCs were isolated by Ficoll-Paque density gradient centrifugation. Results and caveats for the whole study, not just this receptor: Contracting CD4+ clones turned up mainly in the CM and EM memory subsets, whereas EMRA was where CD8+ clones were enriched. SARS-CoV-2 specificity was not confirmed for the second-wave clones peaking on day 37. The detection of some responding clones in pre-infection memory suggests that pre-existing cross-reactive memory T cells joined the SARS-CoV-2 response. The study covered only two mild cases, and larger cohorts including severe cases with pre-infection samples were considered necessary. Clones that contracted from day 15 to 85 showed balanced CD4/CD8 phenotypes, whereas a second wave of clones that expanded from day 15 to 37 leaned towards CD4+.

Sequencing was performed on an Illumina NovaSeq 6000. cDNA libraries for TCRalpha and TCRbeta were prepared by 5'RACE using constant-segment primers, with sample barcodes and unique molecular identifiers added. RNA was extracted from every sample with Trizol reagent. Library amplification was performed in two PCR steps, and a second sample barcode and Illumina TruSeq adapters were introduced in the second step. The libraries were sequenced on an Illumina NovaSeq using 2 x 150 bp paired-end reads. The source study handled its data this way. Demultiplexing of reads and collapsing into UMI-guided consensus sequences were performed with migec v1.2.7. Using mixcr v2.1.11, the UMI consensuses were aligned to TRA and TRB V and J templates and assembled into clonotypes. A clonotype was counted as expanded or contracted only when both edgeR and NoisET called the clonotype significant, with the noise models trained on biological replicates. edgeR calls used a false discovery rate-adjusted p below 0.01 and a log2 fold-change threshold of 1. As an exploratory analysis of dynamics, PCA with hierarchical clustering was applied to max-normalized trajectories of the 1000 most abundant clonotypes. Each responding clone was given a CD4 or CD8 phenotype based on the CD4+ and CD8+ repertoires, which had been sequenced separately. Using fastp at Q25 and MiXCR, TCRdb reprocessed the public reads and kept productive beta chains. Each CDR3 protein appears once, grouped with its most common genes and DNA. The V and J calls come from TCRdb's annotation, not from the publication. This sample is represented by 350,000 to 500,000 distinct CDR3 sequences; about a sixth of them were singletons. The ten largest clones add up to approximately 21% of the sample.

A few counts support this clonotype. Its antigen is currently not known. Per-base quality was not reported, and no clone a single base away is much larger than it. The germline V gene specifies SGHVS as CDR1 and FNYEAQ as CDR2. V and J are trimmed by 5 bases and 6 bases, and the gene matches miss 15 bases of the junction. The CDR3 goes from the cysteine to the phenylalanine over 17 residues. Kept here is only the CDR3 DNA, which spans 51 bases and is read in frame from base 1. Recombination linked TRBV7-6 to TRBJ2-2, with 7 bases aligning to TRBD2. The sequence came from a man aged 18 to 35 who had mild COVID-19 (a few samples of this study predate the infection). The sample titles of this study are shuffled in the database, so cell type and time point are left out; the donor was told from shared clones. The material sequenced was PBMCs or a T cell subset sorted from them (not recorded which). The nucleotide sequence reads TGTGCCAGCAGCCGCCTCGGGGGAGGGAGAGGCGCCGGGGAGCTGTTTTTT. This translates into CASSRLGGGRGAGELFF.